Listed below are T cell receptor beta chains from one sample, sequenced in a study of OX40 agonist ivuxolimab in advanced cancers. Here immunoSEQ multiplex PCR was the method, and the copy in TCRdb shows in-frame clones only, minus some. The sample lists about 100,000 clones; around 89% were seen once. Source: CD4+ or CD8+ T cells sorted from blood, taken in a trial of the OX40 agonist ivuxolimab. The source of these receptors is an adult with an advanced solid tumor such as melanoma, head and neck, liver or kidney cancer. Each CDR3 is given with its conserved first and last residue. A D gene is named only where the DNA matches it firmly. Size values are once, few and many counts, or a class for expanded clones, and some rows have none.

d_gene,v_gene,abundance,j_gene,CDR3nt,CDR3aa
-,TRBV5-1,-,TRBJ1-2,TGCGCCAGCAGCTCAGGGAGGGGTGGCGGCTACACCTTC,CASSSGRGGGYTF
-,TRBV6-5,few,TRBJ1-3,TGTGCCAGCAGTTACACGCGGGGAAACACCATATATTTT,CASSYTRGNTIYF
-,TRBV7-9,-,TRBJ2-5,TGTGCCAGCAGCTTAGCTCTCGGTGGGGCGGAGACCCAGTACTTC,CASSLALGGAETQYF
TRBD1,TRBV6-1,-,TRBJ1-1,TGTGCCAGCAGTGCCCGACAGGGTAGTGAAACTGAAGCTTTCTTT,CASSARQGSETEAFF
TRBD1,TRBV6-1,-,TRBJ2-5,TGTGCCAGCAGTGAAGGGACAGGGGAGTGGGAGACCCAGTACTTC,CASSEGTGEWETQYF
TRBD1,TRBV7-2,-,TRBJ2-5,TGTGCCAGCAGCGCCCCGGACAGGGGGTACCAAGAGACCCAGTACTTC,CASSAPDRGYQETQYF
TRBD1,TRBV7-9,-,TRBJ1-6,TGTGCCAGCAGCTTATCGGCGACAGGGGCTAATTCACCCCTCCACTTT,CASSLSATGANSPLHF
TRBD1,TRBV6-6,-,TRBJ1-6,TGTGCCAGCAGTCCGGGACAGGGGGCCCATAATTCACCCCTCCACTTT,CASSPGQGAHNSPLHF
TRBD1,TRBV9,-,TRBJ1-6,TGTGCCAGCAGCGCTGGACAGGGCCTTAATTCACCCCTCCACTTT,CASSAGQGLNSPLHF
TRBD1,TRBV11-2,-,TRBJ1-5,TGTGCCAGCAGCTTAGATGACAGGGGATCGAGCAATCAGCCCCAGCATTTT,CASSLDDRGSSNQPQHF
-,TRBV7-8,few,TRBJ1-1,TGTGCCAGCAGCTTAGGATCGTTTAGCAACACTGAAGCTTTCTTT,CASSLGSFSNTEAFF
-,TRBV7-9,-,TRBJ1-2,TGTGCCAGCACCCGACCAGGTGGAACCTATGGCTACACCTTC,CASTRPGGTYGYTF
TRBD2,TRBV5-4,-,TRBJ2-1,TGTGCCAGCAGCTTGGAGCGGCGGGGGACGGGTGAGCAGTTCTTC,CASSLERRGTGEQFF